A selection of T cell receptor beta chains follows, all from one sample in a study of vaccination effects on CD4 cells after COVID-19. Their antigens are not known. Measured with immunoSEQ multiplex PCR; TCRdb has only the in-frame clones, and not every one. In the table there are about 24,000 clones, 74% of which are singletons. Material: CD4+ T cells from PBMCs cultured with SARS-CoV-2 spike peptides, obtained before COVID-19 vaccination. These receptors were obtained from a human donor who received a COVID-19 vaccine. CDR3s include the opening cysteine and the closing phenylalanine or tryptophan. The order of the fields is J gene, CDR3 length, clone size, D gene, V gene, CDR3 DNA, CDR3 protein. A D gene is named only where the DNA matches it firmly. Only part of the rows carry a size: once, few, many, or a class if the clone is expanded.

j_call: TRBJ2-1; cdr3_length: 13; clone_size: .; d_call: .; v_call: TRBV18; cdr3_nt: TGTGCCAGCTCACCAGGGGCGGACAATGAGCAGTTCTTC; cdr3_aa: CASSPGADNEQFF
j_call: TRBJ2-4; cdr3_length: 16; clone_size: .; d_call: TRBD1; v_call: TRBV11-2; cdr3_nt: TGTGCCAGCAGCGAGGGGGCCGGGGTAGCCAAAAACATTCAGTACTTC; cdr3_aa: CASSEGAGVAKNIQYF
j_call: TRBJ2-3; cdr3_length: 16; clone_size: .; d_call: .; v_call: TRBV5-4; cdr3_nt: TGTGCCAGCAGCTTGGCCGGGATAGCACGCACAGATACGCAGTATTTT; cdr3_aa: CASSLAGIARTDTQYF
j_call: TRBJ2-3; cdr3_length: 16; clone_size: .; d_call: .; v_call: TRBV6-2/TRBV6-3; cdr3_nt: TGTGCCAGCAGTTACAGGAACGGGTTTAGCACAGATACGCAGTATTTT; cdr3_aa: CASSYRNGFSTDTQYF
j_call: TRBJ2-1; cdr3_length: 16; clone_size: .; d_call: TRBD1; v_call: TRBV27; cdr3_nt: TGTGCCAGCAGTTCACAGGGGGTGGCTCTAGCAACCCAAAGGATCTTC; cdr3_aa: CASSSQGVALATQRIF
j_call: TRBJ1-6; cdr3_length: 13; clone_size: .; d_call: TRBD1; v_call: TRBV12-5; cdr3_nt: TGTGCTAGTGGTTTGGACAGGGGATCACCCCTCCACTTT; cdr3_aa: CASGLDRGSPLHF
j_call: TRBJ2-3; cdr3_length: 14; clone_size: few; d_call: TRBD2; v_call: TRBV5-4; cdr3_nt: TGTGCCAGCAGCTCTAGCGGGAGCACAGATACGCAGTATTTT; cdr3_aa: CASSSSGSTDTQYF
j_call: TRBJ1-6; cdr3_length: 15; clone_size: few; d_call: TRBD1; v_call: TRBV10-3; cdr3_nt: TGTGCCATCAGTGATACCGGGACAGGGACTTCACCCCTCCACTTT; cdr3_aa: CAISDTGTGTSPLHF
j_call: TRBJ1-1; cdr3_length: 15; clone_size: .; d_call: .; v_call: TRBV28; cdr3_nt: TGTGCCTCGGCTGTGGGCTCGGAGAGGGGTACTGAAGCTTTCTTT; cdr3_aa: CASAVGSERGTEAFF
j_call: TRBJ1-4; cdr3_length: 15; clone_size: .; d_call: TRBD1; v_call: TRBV4-1; cdr3_nt: TGCGCCAGCAGCCAACCGGGACAGGGAAATGAAAAACTGTTTTTT; cdr3_aa: CASSQPGQGNEKLFF